Sequencing of this T cell receptor beta chain was carried out in a study of post-analysis software for immune sequencing data. Study-level background: Patients had relapsing-remitting, secondary progressive or progressive-relapsing multiple sclerosis; some lacked subtype. General study findings and limits: Patients showed TRBV5-6, TRBV5-1 and TRBV20-1 among five TRBV segments more frequent than in controls. Normalized Chao1 diversity was significantly reduced in patients versus controls. By F measure, strong co-clustering occurred among samples prepared in the same batch.

Comment on this clonotype: Its matching antigen is unknown.

Sequencing libraries made from TCR beta cDNA carried unique molecular identifiers. TCRdb reprocessed the PCR reads with MiXCR, giving one entry per CDR3 protein. The sample has roughly 410,000 distinct CDR3 sequences, around a third seen once; the top ten hold roughly an eighth. The CDR3 length is 14 residues. Germline-derived CDR1 and CDR2 are SEHNR and FQNEAQ (reference sequence). V was trimmed by 0 bases and J by 8 bases, leaving 13 bases between them. This clonotype originated in a girl aged 5 to 17 with multiple sclerosis. The V call is TRBV7-9, the J call TRBJ1-2; no definite D call. The sequenced sample was blood. The CDR3 is CASSLAPYPHGYTF. CDR3 DNA: TGTGCCAGCAGCTTAGCCCCGTACCCTCACGGCTACACCTTC.